Following are 9 T cell receptor beta chains from one sample sequenced in a study of response to subunit inactivated influenza vaccine. TCRdb re-derived calls from the RT-PCR reads in MiXCR, one entry per CDR3 protein. The sample holds more than 150,000 distinct CDR3 sequences, around 8.8% seen once. The source material was non-naive T cells sorted from PBMCs, sampled on the day of vaccination. The receptors originated from a man aged 50 to 59 who received an inactivated influenza vaccine.

The rearrangement uses TRBV6-5 and TRBJ2-7, with D maybe TRBD2 (5 bases). Germline V gene lookup returns CDR1 MNHEY and CDR2 SVGAGI. CDR3 length: 16 amino acids. Between the trimmed V and J ends, which lost 2 bases and 2 bases, there was a span of 16 bases. Here the CDR3 DNA reads TGTGCCAGCAGTTACCTCGGAGGAAAGGGAACCTACGAGCAGTACTTC. Protein sequence: CASSYLGGKGTYEQYF.

J is TRBJ2-1 and V is TRBV7-8, with D unclear. Trimming left V 5 bases short and J 5 bases short, with 13 bases between. Looked up from germline, CDR1 is SGHVS and CDR2 is FQNEAQ. This CDR3 has 14 amino acids. The CDR3 loop is CASSPYLRDNEQFF. DNA for the CDR3: TGTGCCAGCAGCCCCTACCTTAGAGACAATGAGCAGTTCTTC.

This chain uses TRBV7-2 with TRBJ1-3; 7 nucleotides align to TRBD1. CDR3 length: 16 amino acids. Germline loops: CDR1 SGHTA, CDR2 FQGNSA. After removal of 5 bases from V and 2 bases from J, the junction contained 9 bases not matched to a gene. DNA for the CDR3: TGTGCCAGCAGCCCGTCGACAGGGTGGACTGGAAACACCATATATTTT. Protein product: CASSPSTGWTGNTIYF. Based on the CDR3 plus reference TRBV7-2 and TRBJ1-3, the full variable domain is GAGVSQSPSNKVTEKGKDVELRCDPISGHTALYWYRQSLGQGLEFLIYFQGNSAPDKSGLPSDRFSAERTGGSVSTLTIQRTQQEDSAVYLCASSPSTGWTGNTIYFGEGSWLTVV.

This clonotype has more than one count but fewer than ten. The V call is TRBV15, the J call TRBJ2-5; the D gene is possibly TRBD2 (5 bases). Trimming shortened V by 0 bases and J by 5 bases, and 16 bases separated the two germline ends. The CDR3 loop spans 16 amino acids. Germline V gene lookup returns CDR1 LNHNV and CDR2 YYDKDF (reference sequence). CDR3 nucleotides: TGTGCCACCAGCAGAGATCGCCGGACTCAGCGGGAGACCCAGTACTTC. This codes for CATSRDRRTQRETQYF.

This CDR3 reads CASSAGDGYEQYF. CDR3 nucleotides: TGCGCCAGCAGTGCCGGCGACGGCTACGAGCAGTACTTC. The rearrangement uses TRBV10-1 and TRBJ2-7; the D is unclear. V gave up 4 bases and J gave up 3 bases, with 10 bases separating them. The length of the CDR3 is 13 residues. The germline V gene encodes CDR1 WNHNN and CDR2 SYGVQD (reference sequence).

The chain joins TRBV5-6 to TRBJ2-1, with D unclear. The length of the CDR3 is 13 residues. With 4 bases removed from V and 15 bases from J, the gap between germline ends came to 20 bases. The germline V gene has CDR1 SGHDT and CDR2 YYEEEE. The CDR3 loop reads CASSHTLAVDPFF. The DNA of the CDR3 is TGTGCCAGCAGCCATACCCTGGCCGTTGATCCGTTCTTC.

The rearrangement links TRBV28 to TRBJ1-2; no clear D. This CDR3 has 11 residues. Looked up from germline, CDR1 is MDHEN and CDR2 is SYDVKM. The CDR3 DNA follows: TGTGCTTCGGCGGGTAACTATGGCTACACCTTC. Protein product: CASAGNYGYTF.

This clonotype was detected a few times. This chain joins TRBV18 and TRBJ2-7; no reliable D call. Germline lookup yields CDR1 KGHSH and CDR2 LQKENI. Trimming pared 2 bases from V and 0 bases from J, leaving 8 bases between. CDR3 size: 14 residues. The CDR3 region has the DNA TGTGCCAGCTCACCAAGTGGGGTCTCCTACGAGCAGTACTTC. Protein product: CASSPSGVSYEQYF.

A few counts support this clonotype. CDR3 residues: CASSDRETQPQHF. For the CDR3, the DNA is TGTGCCAGCAGCGACAGGGAAACGCAGCCCCAGCATTTT. This chain links TRBV6-2 or TRBV6-3 with TRBJ1-5; TRBD1 matches at 7 bases. Trimming removed 6 bases from V and 7 bases from J; junction bases left unmatched: 6. This CDR3 is 13 amino acids long. Germline CDR1 reads MNHEY; CDR2 reads SVGEGT.